The 20 T cell receptor beta chains reported below all come from one sample, sequenced in a study of blood T cell repertoires in COVID-19. Clones were read by immunoSEQ multiplex PCR, and TCRdb kept only the in-frame ones, dropping some. This table holds about 120,000 clones, around 88% found once. Sequencing input: peripheral blood. These receptors came from a man aged 45-65 years with acute or convalescent COVID-19.

V and J are TRBV11-2 and TRBJ2-1, with D maybe TRBD1 (5 bases). Trimming pared 3 bases from V and 2 bases from J, leaving 14 bases between. The germline V gene has CDR1 SGHAT and CDR2 FQNNGV. The CDR3 length is 16 residues. CDR3 loop: CASSFQGVSPYNEQFF. The CDR3 coding sequence is TGTGCCAGCAGCTTCCAAGGGGTCTCTCCCTACAATGAGCAGTTCTTC.

The CDR3 nucleotides read TGTGCCATCAGTGACCCTACTTTGAACACTGAAGCTTTCTTT. As protein: CAISDPTLNTEAFF. This chain connects TRBV10-3 to TRBJ1-1; no firm D call. CDR3 length: 14 amino acids. Trimming took off 3 bases at V and 0 bases at J, with 8 bases between the two ends. Per germline, CDR1 ENHRY and CDR2 SYGVKD.

This sequence joins TRBV27 and TRBJ2-1; TRBD1 matches at 8 bases. The J segment lost 7 bases and the V segment lost 6 bases, leaving 20 bases of the junction unmatched. Per the germline V gene, CDR1 is MNHEY and CDR2 is SMNVEV (reference sequence). This CDR3 contains 18 residues. The CDR3, as DNA: TGTGCCAGCAGACAAATAGAAGGCCACAGGGGGGTTTTTAATGAGCAGTTCTTC. Translation gives CASRQIEGHRGVFNEQFF.

This clone was observed a handful of times. The chain joins TRBV6-5 to TRBJ2-7; 10 bases map to TRBD2. Trimming removed 6 bases from V and 2 bases from J; junction bases left unmatched: 4. The CDR3 is made up of 14 amino acids. Germline V gene data show CDR1 as MNHEY and CDR2 as SVGAGI. CDR3 amino acids: CASRRTSGPYEQYF. Written as DNA, the CDR3 is TGTGCCAGCAGACGGACTAGCGGACCCTACGAGCAGTACTTC.

The chain carries TRBV5-8 and TRBJ2-1, with D perhaps matching TRBD1 (5 bases). This CDR3 is 12 amino acids long. Germline V CDR1 and CDR2: SGHTS, YDEGEE. Between the trimmed V and J ends, which lost 5 bases and 6 bases, there was a span of 9 bases. DNA for the CDR3: TGTGCCAGCAGTTCTCAGGGCAATGAGCAGTTCTTC. Amino acids: CASSSQGNEQFF.

The V and J genes are TRBV12-5 and TRBJ1-2; D remains unclear. Germline CDR1 reads LGHNT; CDR2 reads FRNRAP. The CDR3 is made up of 14 amino acids. V was shortened by 5 bases and J by 4 bases, with 14 bases between the two germline ends. The CDR3 DNA follows: TGTGCTAGTGGTCCGTCCGGGAACTTCTATGGCTACACCTTC. Residues: CASGPSGNFYGYTF.

J is TRBJ1-1 and V is TRBV21-1. TRBV21-1 is recorded as a pseudogene. The CDR3 runs to 13 residues. CDR3 nucleotide sequence: TGTGCCAGCAGGGGCTGGGGGGTCAGCGAAGCTTTCTTT. It translates to CASRGWGVSEAFF.

V and J are TRBV7-2 and TRBJ1-2, with D unresolved. This CDR3 comprises 14 residues. V gave up 6 bases and J gave up 4 bases, with 15 bases separating them. The germline gives CDR1 SGHTA, CDR2 FQGNSA. CDR3 amino acids: CASSSSVTVYGYTF. The CDR3 DNA sequence: TGTGCCAGCAGTTCAAGCGTAACGGTCTATGGCTACACCTTC.

The chain links TRBV29-1 to TRBJ1-4; maybe TRBD1 (5 bases). V was shortened by 3 bases and J by 7 bases, with 12 bases between the two germline ends. The germline CDR1 and CDR2 sequences are SQVTM and ANQGSEA. The CDR3 consists of 13 residues. CDR3 in amino acids: CSVDEAQGEKLFF. The CDR3, as DNA: TGCAGCGTTGATGAGGCCCAGGGTGAAAAACTGTTTTTT. The variable domain in full, completed from reference TRBV29-1 and TRBJ1-4, reads SAVISQKPSRDICQRGTSLTIQCQVDSQVTMMFWYRQQPGQSLTLIATANQGSEATYESGFVIDKFPISRPNLTFSTLTVSNMSPEDSSIYLCSVDEAQGEKLFFGSGTQLSVL.

This chain connects TRBV5-1 to TRBJ2-7, with TRBD1 matching over 11 bases. Germline V gives CDR1 SGHRS, CDR2 YFSETQ. V dropped 0 bases and J dropped 6; count of bases not matched to a gene: 11. The CDR3 has 17 amino acids. CDR3 nucleotides: TGCGCCAGCAGCTTGGGCCCGCAGGGGACAGGGGGTGGCGAGCAGTACTTC. This codes for CASSLGPQGTGGGEQYF.

CDR3 region: CASSPGGTEAFF. CDR3 DNA: TGTGCCAGCAGCCCGGGGGGGACTGAAGCTTTCTTT. The gene calls are TRBV7-3 and TRBJ1-1; tentatively, D is TRBD1 (5 bases). V shed 5 bases and J shed 5 bases, with 9 bases lying between them. The CDR3 has 12 residues. Germline V CDR1 and CDR2: SGHTA, FQGTGA.

The chain is built from TRBV10-3 and TRBJ2-3; tentatively, D is TRBD2 (5 bases). The CDR3 spans 13 residues. V was cut by 8 bases and J by 2 bases, with 11 bases left in between. CDR1 ENHRY and CDR2 SYGVKD come from the germline V gene. In DNA form, the CDR3 reads TGTGCCATCGGCGGGCAGATCACAGATACGCAGTATTTT. Translating it yields CAIGGQITDTQYF.

Written as DNA, the CDR3 is TGTGCCAGCAGCCAAGTCGTCGGGATGACTAATGAAAAACTGTTTTTT. It translates to CASSQVVGMTNEKLFF. This chain links TRBV3-1 (or the pseudogene TRBV3-2) with TRBJ1-4; D is unresolved. Germline CDR1 reads LGHDT; CDR2 reads YNNKEL (reference sequence). The germline V and J ends were trimmed by 1 base and 2 bases, with 11 bases remaining between them. CDR3 length: 16 residues.

V is TRBV11-3 and J is TRBJ2-3; the D gene is possibly TRBD2 (7 bases). Trimming shortened V by 4 bases and J by 4 bases, and 15 bases separated the two germline ends. The CDR3 runs 15 residues. CDR1 and CDR2 (germline): SGHNT, YENEEA. This CDR3 reads CASSSEGGVADTQYF. DNA of the CDR3: TGTGCCAGCAGCTCTGAGGGGGGGGTTGCAGATACGCAGTATTTT.

This clone was counted a few times. The chain is built from TRBV2 and TRBJ2-3, with a weak D call TRBD1 (7 bases). The CDR3 length is 15 residues. The V gene's germline CDR1 is SNHLY and CDR2 FYNNEI. V was shortened by 5 bases and J by 2 bases, with 14 bases between the two germline ends. The CDR3: CASSLRDRLTDTQYF. The CDR3 DNA is TGTGCCAGCAGTTTGCGGGACAGACTCACAGATACGCAGTATTTT. Combining the CDR3 with reference TRBV2 and TRBJ2-3 gives the whole variable domain EPEVTQTPSHQVTQMGQEVILRCVPISNHLYFYWYRQILGQKVEFLVSFYNNEISEKSEIFDDQFSVERPDGSNFTLKIRSTKLEDSAMYFCASSLRDRLTDTQYFGPGTRLTVL.

This sequence joins TRBV2 and TRBJ2-3; TRBD2 matches 7 bases. The CDR3 length is 14 residues. The trim removed 8 bases at V and 2 bases at J, leaving 7 bases unmatched. CDR1 is SNHLY, CDR2 FYNNEI, per germline. The CDR3 region is CASATGLSTDTQYF. DNA for the CDR3: TGTGCCAGCGCCACGGGACTATCCACAGATACGCAGTATTTT. Supplemented by reference TRBV2 and TRBJ2-3, the full variable domain reads EPEVTQTPSHQVTQMGQEVILRCVPISNHLYFYWYRQILGQKVEFLVSFYNNEISEKSEIFDDQFSVERPDGSNFTLKIRSTKLEDSAMYFCASATGLSTDTQYFGPGTRLTVL.

The gene calls are TRBV5-1 and TRBJ2-1; 10 nucleotides line up with TRBD2. There are 14 residues in the CDR3. Germline V gives CDR1 SGHRS, CDR2 YFSETQ. V was pared by 2 bases and J by 9 bases, with 5 bases of the junction left unmatched. The CDR3 here is CASSFSGGSGEQFF. The DNA for the CDR3 is TGCGCCAGCAGCTTTAGCGGGGGGTCAGGTGAGCAGTTCTTC.

This rearrangement joins TRBV7-8 to TRBJ1-1; D is unresolved. V shed 4 bases and J shed 4 bases, with 10 bases lying between them. The CDR3 sequence is 13 residues long. Germline V gene sequence: CDR1 SGHVS, CDR2 FQNEAQ. The CDR3 nucleotides read TGTGCCAGCAGCTCCGGACGGGGCACTGAAGCTTTCTTT. Amino acid sequence: CASSSGRGTEAFF.

The chain combines TRBV3-1 (or the pseudogene TRBV3-2) with TRBJ2-1, with 7 bases aligning to TRBD2. The CDR3 totals 16 residues. J was trimmed by 5 bases and V by 4 bases; bases with no gene match: 11. Germline V gene lookup returns CDR1 LGHDT and CDR2 YNNKEL (reference sequence). The CDR3, as DNA: TGTGCCAGCAGCCCTCTTGGCGGGGGAATCCACAATGAGCAGTTCTTC. It specifies CASSPLGGGIHNEQFF.

The chain combines TRBV12-5 with TRBJ2-2; D is unclear. CDR1 is LGHNT and CDR2 is FRNRAP in the germline V gene. Trimming took off 6 bases at V and 0 bases at J, with 8 bases between the two ends. The CDR3 length is 14 residues. The CDR3 nucleotides read TGTGCTAGTGGGTCCTCCGCGAACACCGGGGAGCTGTTTTTT. It specifies CASGSSANTGELFF.